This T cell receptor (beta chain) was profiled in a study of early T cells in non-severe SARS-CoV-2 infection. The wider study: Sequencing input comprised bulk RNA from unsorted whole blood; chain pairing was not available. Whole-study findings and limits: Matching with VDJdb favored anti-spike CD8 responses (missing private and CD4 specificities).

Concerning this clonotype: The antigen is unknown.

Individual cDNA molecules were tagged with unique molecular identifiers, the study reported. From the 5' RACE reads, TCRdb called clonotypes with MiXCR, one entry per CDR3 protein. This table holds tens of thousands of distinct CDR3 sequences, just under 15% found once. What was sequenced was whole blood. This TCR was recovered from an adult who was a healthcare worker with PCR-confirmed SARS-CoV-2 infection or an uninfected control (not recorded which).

CDR3 bases: TGTGCCAGTAGTATAGACCCGGGACTAGTTCTTGGTGAGCAGTTCTTC. This encodes CASSIDPGLVLGEQFF. V gene TRBV19 combines with J gene TRBJ2-1; TRBD2 agrees at 8 bases. The CDR3 is 16 residues long. The germline V gene has CDR1 LNHDA and CDR2 SQIVND (reference sequence). With V trimmed by 0 bases and J by 9 bases, 10 bases remained unmatched.